This entry describes one TCR beta chain. The clone's antigen remains unknown. No base qualities exist here, and no much larger clone lies one base off it. Each collaborating institution followed its own protocols to collect whole blood in K2EDTA tubes. Collaborator samples were shipped for TCRbeta analysis as frozen whole blood, isolated PBMCs, or DNA extracted from either sample type. Including cysteine and phenylalanine, the CDR3 has 14 amino acids. Only the CDR3 DNA is retained, 42 bases long and in frame from the first base. Trimming at the junction amounts to 2 bases on V and 4 bases on J, and the germline ends lie 8 bases apart. CDR1 and CDR2, looked up from the germline V gene, are MDHEN and SYDVKM. This entry is derived from a study of blood T cell repertoires in COVID-19 (dated by TCRdb to 2018 to 2021). Study-level background: Samples from collaborators originated in the United States, Italy and Spain and spanned both the acute and convalescent phases of COVID-19. The prospective study material was composed of cDNA or gDNA derived from T cells, B-cell-depleted T cells, or PBMCs. Subjects who had been exposed to COVID-19, were actively infected with it, or had recovered from it provided the deeply sampled blood TCRbeta repertoires that made up the dataset. The repertoires were made available in a free public database intended to serve as a resource for research on the immune response to SARS-CoV-2. The samples were drawn from the first 160 participants of the ongoing ImmuneRACE study and from more than 1,000 subjects provided by 6 global collaborators. Sample metadata almost always included a de-identified subject ID, COVID-19 status, age in years and sex. HLA class I and class II types, where available, came from metadata supplied by the sample provider rather than from assay-based typing.

Study-wide conclusions, independent of this receptor: The quantity of clinical and demographic metadata differed by source and by participant and was supplied without curation.

TCRbeta CDR3 regions were amplified from genomic DNA by means of the immunoSEQ Assay, a bias-controlled multiplex PCR. The authors processed their data as follows. Nucleated cell counts per sample were estimated from amplification of reference gene primers within the assay. Sequence reads were collapsed and filtered to measure the absolute abundance of every unique TCRbeta CDR3 rearrangement. For each sample, productive Simpson clonality was calculated by taking the square root of Simpson's diversity index across productive rearrangements. What TCRdb holds here is the immuneACCESS table cut down to in-frame rearrangements. Part of the clones is not present; checked against another copy, under half of the missing clones reflect an unresolved V gene, and the others are unexplained. V, J and clone size reflect that table, while D and trimming were determined from the DNA. In all, the sample holds 110,000 or so clones, and 80% to 90% of those were seen once. 10% of the sample belongs to the ten largest clones.

This receptor was obtained from a human donor in a cohort sampled during active COVID-19. Sequenced input: peripheral blood. The sequence joins TRBV28 to TRBJ1-4, with no reliable assignment of the D segment. The CDR3 amino acid sequence is: CASSLRQDNEKLFF. The DNA is as follows: TGTGCCAGCAGTTTAAGGCAGGATAATGAAAAACTGTTTTTT.